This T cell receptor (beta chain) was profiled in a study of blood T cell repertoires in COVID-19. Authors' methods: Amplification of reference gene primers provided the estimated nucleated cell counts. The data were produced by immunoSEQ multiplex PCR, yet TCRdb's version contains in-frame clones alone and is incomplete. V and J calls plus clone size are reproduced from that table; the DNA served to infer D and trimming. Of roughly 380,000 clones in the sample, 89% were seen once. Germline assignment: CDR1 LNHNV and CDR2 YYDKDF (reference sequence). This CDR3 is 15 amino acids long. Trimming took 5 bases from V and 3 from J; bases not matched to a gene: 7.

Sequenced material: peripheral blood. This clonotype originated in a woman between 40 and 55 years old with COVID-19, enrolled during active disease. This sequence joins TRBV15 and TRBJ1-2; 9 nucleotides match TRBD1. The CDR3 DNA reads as TGTGCCACCAGCGTTCATACAGGGGGCGACTATGGCTACACCTTC. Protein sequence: CATSVHTGGDYGYTF.